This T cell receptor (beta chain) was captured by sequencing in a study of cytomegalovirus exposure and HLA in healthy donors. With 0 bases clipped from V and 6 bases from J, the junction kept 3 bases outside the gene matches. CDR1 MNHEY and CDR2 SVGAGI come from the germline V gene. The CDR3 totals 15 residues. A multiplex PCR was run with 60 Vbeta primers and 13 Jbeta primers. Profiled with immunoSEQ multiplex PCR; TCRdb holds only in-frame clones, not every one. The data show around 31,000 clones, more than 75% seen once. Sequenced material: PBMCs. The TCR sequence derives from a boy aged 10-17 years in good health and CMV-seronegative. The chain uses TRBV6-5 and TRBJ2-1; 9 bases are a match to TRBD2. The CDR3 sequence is CASSYSSGGPNEQFF. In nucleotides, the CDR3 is TGTGCCAGCAGTTACTCTAGCGGGGGCCCCAATGAGCAGTTCTTC.